The present T cell receptor (beta chain) was sequenced within a study of T cells after yellow fever vaccination (dated by TCRdb to between 2017 and 2020). Background on the whole study: The SMART-Seq v4 Ultra Low Input RNA kit was used to prepare libraries from fractions with low cell numbers. To follow T-cell clones before and after primary and booster YFV17D yellow fever vaccination, bulk TCR alpha and beta repertoires were sequenced over time. Two healthy male donors made up the cohort, one aged 18 to 30 years and the other aged 30 to 40 years. Blood was collected at multiple timepoints before and after primary and secondary immunization, and bulk PBMC replicates and cell subsets were isolated.

The sample's treatment or condition label is to be understood as: live attenuated yellow fever vaccine strain. At each blood-draw timepoint, two biological replicates of bulk PBMCs were obtained. PBMCs were isolated from peripheral blood using a standard Ficoll-Paque protocol. TriZol was used to extract RNA from bulk PBMCs, from CD4 and CD8 fractions, and from dextramer-positive and dextramer-negative fractions. Overall results and qualifications from the work: Only a couple of donors were included in the study, so the extent to which the findings can be generalized is limited. A small fraction of clonotypes showed up in both the CD4 and CD8 compartments, probably as a result of convergent recombination. After the booster, most of the clones that had expanded following primary vaccination were detected again (approximately 96% of CD4 and 80% to 90% of CD8), which suggests that memory was broadly maintained. Compared with the primary T-cell response, the secondary T-cell response was weaker but faster, peaking on day 5 rather than day 15. Computational filtering was needed because FACS-sorted repertoires could contain abundant contaminating clonotypes from the bulk population.

The CDR3 runs 14 amino acids, cysteine and phenylalanine included. Only CDR3 DNA is held: 42 bases, read in frame from base 1. CDR1 and CDR2 are drawn from the germline V gene: SGHRS, YFSETQ. This clonotype was seen repeatedly, ten times or more. Its antigen is currently not known. At one of its ends the junction is not consistent with the germline gene, which may arise from a read error. Sequencing instrument: Illumina NovaSeq 6000. TCR cDNA was synthesized by 5'RACE template switching, which introduced a universal primer site and unique molecular identifiers. Priming of cDNA synthesis was performed from both the TCR alpha and TCR beta constant segments. Two PCR steps were used to amplify libraries, with sample barcodes and sequencing adapters being added in the second step. Sequencing of the libraries was done on either Illumina HiSeq 2500 (2x100 bp) or NovaSeq (2x150 bp). On the study's bioinformatics: Reads were demultiplexed and collapsed into UMI consensus sequences with MIGEC, and V(D)J alignment was performed with MiXCR. Using edgeR on replicate PBMC samples, clonotypes were called vaccine-responding if FDR was below 0.01 and the log2 fold change was above 5 up to day 15. Each bulk clonotype received a CD4 or CD8 identity based on whether the sequenced CD4 or CD8 repertoire contained that clonotype at higher abundance. The public sequencing data were trimmed at Q25 with fastp and processed into clonotypes with MiXCR by TCRdb, which kept only in-frame beta chains. Entries that share a CDR3 protein sequence are merged under the most common genes and DNA. The V and J calls shown here were made by TCRdb, not taken from the authors' results. A total of hundreds of thousands of distinct CDR3 sequences appear in this sample, about 17% of them only once. The ten largest account for over 15% of the sample.

The sequencing used PBMCs, collected before the yellow fever booster vaccination. The chain was built from TRBV5-1 and TRBJ1-5, with TRBD1 matching 8 junction bases. This TCR was recovered from a man younger than 35 who received the YFV17D yellow fever vaccine. The nucleotides are TGTGCCAGCAGCTTGTCAGGGGGCGATCAGCCCCAGCATTTT. It is translated as CASSLSGGDQPQHF.